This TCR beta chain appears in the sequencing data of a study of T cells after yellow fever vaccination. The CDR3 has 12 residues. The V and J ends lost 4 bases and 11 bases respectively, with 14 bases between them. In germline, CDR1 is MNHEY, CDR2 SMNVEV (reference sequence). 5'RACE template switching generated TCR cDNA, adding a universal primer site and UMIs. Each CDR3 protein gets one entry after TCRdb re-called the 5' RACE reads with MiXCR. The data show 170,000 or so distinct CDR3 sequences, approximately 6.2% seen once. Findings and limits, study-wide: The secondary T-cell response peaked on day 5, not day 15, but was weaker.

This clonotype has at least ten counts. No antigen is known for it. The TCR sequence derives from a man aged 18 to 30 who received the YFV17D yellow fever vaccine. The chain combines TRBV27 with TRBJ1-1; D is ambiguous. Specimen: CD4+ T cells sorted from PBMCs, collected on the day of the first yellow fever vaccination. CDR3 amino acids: CASSSIGRSAFF. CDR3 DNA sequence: TGTGCCAGCAGTTCCATCGGTAGATCGGCTTTCTTT.